This T cell receptor beta chain was retrieved from a study of blood T cell repertoires in COVID-19. Study details: Nucleic acid was either cDNA or gDNA, and it came from T cells, B-cell-depleted T cells, or PBMCs.

In germline, CDR1 is SGHRS, CDR2 YFSETQ. CDR3 length: 15 amino acids. V shed 1 base and J 5 bases; nucleotides not matched to a gene: 6. Recruits, aged roughly 18 to 90 years, lived in roughly 22 US areas. Two consecutive negative NP/OP PCR tests, clearance, or resolved symptoms defined Cohort 3 recovery. The protocol was immunoSEQ multiplex PCR, while the TCRdb copy is restricted to in-frame clones and leaves out a portion. The profile shows 250,000 to 350,000 clones, approximately 86% of them singletons. The sequenced sample consisted of PBMCs or T cells enriched from blood (not recorded which). The TCR was taken from a woman in her twenties or thirties who had recovered from COVID-19. This chain links TRBV5-1 with TRBJ1-2; 9 nucleotides line up with TRBD1. As DNA, the CDR3 is TGCGCCAGCAGCTTGACAGGGGGCGCGTTATATGGCTACACCTTC. It specifies CASSLTGGALYGYTF.